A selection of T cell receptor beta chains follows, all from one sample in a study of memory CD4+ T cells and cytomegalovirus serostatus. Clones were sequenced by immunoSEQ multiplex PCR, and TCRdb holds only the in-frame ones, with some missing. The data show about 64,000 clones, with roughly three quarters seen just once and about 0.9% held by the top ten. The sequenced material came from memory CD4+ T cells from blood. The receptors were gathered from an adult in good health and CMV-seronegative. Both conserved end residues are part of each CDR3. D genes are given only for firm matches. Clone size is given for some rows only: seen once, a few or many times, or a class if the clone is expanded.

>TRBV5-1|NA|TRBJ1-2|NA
TGCGCCAGCAGCTCCGACGGATATGGCTACACCTTC
CASSSDGYGYTF
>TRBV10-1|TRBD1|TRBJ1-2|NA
TGCGCCAGCAGCCCAGGGGGTAACTATGGCTACACCTTC
CASSPGGNYGYTF
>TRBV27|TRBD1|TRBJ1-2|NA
TGTGCCAGCAGTGTGACAGGGGGCGGCTATGGCTACACCTTC
CASSVTGGGYGYTF
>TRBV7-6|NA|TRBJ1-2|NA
TGTGCCAGCAGCTTAGAGGCGGCGGACCCTAACTATGGCTACACCTTC
CASSLEAADPNYGYTF
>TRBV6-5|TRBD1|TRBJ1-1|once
TGTGCCAGCAGTTCCCCGGGACAGGGGTCCACTGAAGCTTTCTTT
CASSSPGQGSTEAFF
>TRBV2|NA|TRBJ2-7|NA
TGTGCCAGCAGGTTGGGCAGGGGACGGTACGAGCAGTACTTC
CASRLGRGRYEQYF
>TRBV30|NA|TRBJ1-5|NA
TGTGCCCTTAGGGGAGACAGCCCTAATCAGCCCCAGCATTTT
CALRGDSPNQPQHF
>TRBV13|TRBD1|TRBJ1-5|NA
TGTGCCAGCAGCCCAGGACAGGGGGATCAGCCCCAGCATTTT
CASSPGQGDQPQHF
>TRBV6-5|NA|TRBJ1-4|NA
TGTGCCAGCAGTTACCGGTACACTAATGAAAAACTGTTTTTT
CASSYRYTNEKLFF
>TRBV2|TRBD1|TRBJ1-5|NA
TGTGCCAGCCAGGACAGGGCGGTCAATCAGCCCCAGCATTTT
CASQDRAVNQPQHF